The 28 T cell receptor beta chains reported below all come from one sample, sequenced in a study of blood T cell repertoires in COVID-19. Sequenced by immunoSEQ multiplex PCR; TCRdb stores in-frame clones only, minus some. The sample consists of some 250,000 clones, 70% to 90% of them appearing once. The sequenced sample consisted of PBMCs or T cells enriched from blood (not recorded which). These receptors were obtained from a man aged 18 to 30 who had recovered from COVID-19.

V and J are TRBV19 and TRBJ2-7; D is perhaps TRBD2 (6 bases). Germline lookup yields CDR1 LNHDA and CDR2 SQIVND (reference sequence). CDR3 length: 15 amino acids. The V and J ends lost 3 bases and 0 bases respectively, with 12 bases between them. The CDR3 DNA sequence: TGTGCCAGTAGTATCGTTAGCGGTAGCTCCTACGAGCAGTACTTC. Protein sequence: CASSIVSGSSYEQYF.

The genes are TRBV7-9 and TRBJ1-3; 7 bases line up with TRBD1. The germline gives CDR1 SEHNR, CDR2 FQNEAQ (reference sequence). The CDR3 contains 11 residues. The J segment lost 12 bases and the V segment lost 4 bases, leaving 3 bases of the junction unmatched. The CDR3 nucleotides are TGTGCCAGCAGCTACAGGGGAGTCATATATTTT. It yields the protein CASSYRGVIYF.

There are a few counts of this clone. The rearrangement joins TRBV11-3 to TRBJ1-2; possibly TRBD1 for D (6 bases). The CDR3 consists of 14 residues. The germline gives CDR1 SGHNT, CDR2 YENEEA. Trimming took off 5 bases at V and 6 bases at J, with 16 bases between the two ends. The CDR3 nucleotides are TGTGCCAGCAGCCCCTCGGACAGCAGGCATGGCTACACCTTC. Translated: CASSPSDSRHGYTF.

V is TRBV10-3 and J is TRBJ1-1; D remains ambiguous. V lost 7 bases to trimming and J lost 5 bases, with 14 bases between them. The CDR3 totals 13 residues. Germline loops: CDR1 ENHRY, CDR2 SYGVKD. CDR3 nucleotides: TGTGCCATCAACGACAATCAAATTACTGAAGCTTTCTTT. Protein product: CAINDNQITEAFF.

The CDR3 nucleotides are TGTGCCAGCAGCTTAGGCCCACAGGCTCCGAAAGCGAAGATTAACGAGCAGTACTTC. It is translated as CASSLGPQAPKAKINEQYF. The chain carries TRBV11-3 and TRBJ2-7; D possibly corresponds to TRBD1 (5 bases). Germline V gene data show CDR1 as SGHNT and CDR2 as YENEEA. V shed 1 base and J shed 5 bases, with 27 bases lying between them. The CDR3 runs 19 residues. The whole variable domain, remainder taken from reference TRBV11-3 and TRBJ2-7, is EAGVVQSPRYKIIEKKQPVAFWCNPISGHNTLYWYLQNLGQGPELLIRYENEEAVDDSQLPKDRFSAERLKGVDSTLKIQPAELGDSAVYLCASSLGPQAPKAKINEQYFGPGTRLTVT.

V is TRBV30 and J is TRBJ2-5, with TRBD2 as a possible D gene (5 bases). Trimming removed 0 bases at V and 1 base at J, with 18 bases between. The CDR3 totals 17 residues. Per germline, CDR1 GTSNPN and CDR2 SVGIG (reference sequence). The CDR3 sequence is CAWSVRVSRAFQETQYF. DNA of the CDR3: TGTGCCTGGAGTGTACGCGTTTCGCGGGCATTCCAAGAGACCCAGTACTTC.

The V call is TRBV15, the J call TRBJ2-5, with 10 bases identical to TRBD1. The CDR3 length is 15 residues. CDR1 LNHNV and CDR2 YYDKDF come from the germline V gene (reference sequence). Trimming at V came to 0 bases and at J to 5 bases, leaving 3 bases not matched to a gene. The CDR3 DNA reads TGTGCCACCAGCAGAGATCGGGACAGGGGTGAGACCCAGTACTTC. Its protein product is CATSRDRDRGETQYF.

This clone appeared a few times. CDR3 in DNA: TGTGCCAGCAGCCAAGCTCCTAAAGAGACCCAGTACTTC. It yields the protein CASSQAPKETQYF. V usage is TRBV14 and J usage is TRBJ2-5, with D unclear. V lost 1 base and J 3 bases, leaving 6 bases between the germline ends. This CDR3 is 13 amino acids long. Germline V gene data show CDR1 as SGHDN and CDR2 as FVKESK.

The V call is TRBV9, the J call TRBJ1-6; perhaps TRBD1 as D (5 bases). Germline assignment: CDR1 SGDLS and CDR2 YYNGEE. V gave up 2 bases and J gave up 6 bases, with 9 bases separating them. There are 14 residues in the CDR3. CDR3 amino acids: CASSVGRVNSPLHF. In DNA form, the CDR3 reads TGTGCCAGCAGCGTCGGCAGGGTTAATTCACCCCTCCACTTT.

This chain uses TRBV7-2 with TRBJ1-6, with TRBD1 matching over 7 bases. The CDR3 sequence is 15 residues long. In germline, CDR1 is SGHTA, CDR2 FQGNSA. V shed 5 bases, J shed 6 bases, and the junction held 7 bases outside the gene matches. CDR3: CASSPITGANSPLHF. DNA for the CDR3: TGTGCCAGCAGCCCTATCACAGGGGCTAATTCACCCCTCCACTTT.

This clone was counted a single time. This CDR3 reads CASSSTGGFYNEQFF. DNA of the CDR3: TGTGCCAGCAGTTCTACAGGGGGTTTCTACAATGAGCAGTTCTTC. The chain uses TRBV27 and TRBJ2-1; 8 bases agree with TRBD1. V lost 4 bases to trimming and J lost 3 bases; unmatched junction nucleotides: 5. Germline V CDR1 and CDR2: MNHEY, SMNVEV (reference sequence). The CDR3 is 15 residues long.

V and J are TRBV14 and TRBJ2-7; possible D gene TRBD2, 6 bases. CDR3 length: 15 residues. Germline V gene sequence: CDR1 SGHDN, CDR2 FVKESK. The ends were cut back, 4 bases at V and 0 bases at J, with 13 bases in the middle. Here the CDR3 DNA reads TGTGCCAGCAGCCGTGCGGAGGGAGGCTCCTACGAGCAGTACTTC. As protein: CASSRAEGGSYEQYF.

V gene TRBV28 combines with J gene TRBJ2-5, with 8 nucleotides matching TRBD2. CDR1 and CDR2 (germline): MDHEN, SYDVKM. With 4 bases clipped from V and 5 bases from J, the junction kept 9 bases outside the gene matches. The CDR3 loop spans 15 amino acids. The CDR3 sequence: CASSSPGGPDETQYF. In DNA form, the CDR3 reads TGTGCCAGCAGTTCCCCGGGAGGGCCCGATGAGACCCAGTACTTC.

The CDR3 region is CASSQDLGTGSGLRAYEQYF. The CDR3, as DNA: TGTGCCAGCAGCCAAGATCTTGGGACAGGGTCAGGTCTCCGCGCCTACGAGCAGTACTTC. The rearrangement uses TRBV4-2 and TRBJ2-7; the match to TRBD1 covers 9 bases. CDR3 length equals 20 residues. Germline CDR1 LGHNA, CDR2 YNFKEQ. Trimming cost V 0 bases and J 2 bases; bases outside gene matches: 17.

V gene TRBV19 combines with J gene TRBJ2-1; possible D gene TRBD2, 5 bases. This CDR3 contains 14 residues. Trimming took off 3 bases at V and 6 bases at J, with 12 bases between the two ends. Germline values: CDR1 LNHDA, CDR2 SQIVND (reference sequence). The DNA for the CDR3 is TGTGCCAGTAGTATCGTCCGGGATGGCAATGAGCAGTTCTTC. It specifies CASSIVRDGNEQFF.

The rearrangement uses TRBV19 and TRBJ2-2; D uncertain. V was pared by 1 base and J by 6 bases, with 6 bases between. Germline V gene sequence: CDR1 LNHDA, CDR2 SQIVND (reference sequence). This CDR3 contains 13 residues. The CDR3 here is CASSIGPAGELFF. As DNA, the CDR3 is TGTGCCAGTAGTATAGGGCCCGCCGGGGAGCTGTTTTTT.

V is TRBV5-1 and J is TRBJ1-2, with 10 bases identical to TRBD1. The CDR3 sequence is 16 residues long. The ends lost 2 bases at V and 1 base at J; junction bases unmatched: 5. CDR1 and CDR2 (germline): SGHRS, YFSETQ. The CDR3 coding sequence is TGCGCCAGCAGCTTTGCCGGGACAGGGGTTAACTATGGCTACACCTTC. It yields the protein CASSFAGTGVNYGYTF.

V is TRBV19 and J is TRBJ2-3; weak D call: TRBD1 (5 bases). Germline V gene lookup returns CDR1 LNHDA and CDR2 SQIVND (reference sequence). The CDR3 totals 14 residues. Trimming took off 3 bases at V and 3 bases at J, with 10 bases between the two ends. The CDR3 loop reads CASSMGLGTDTQYF. CDR3 sequence (DNA): TGTGCCAGTAGTATGGGGCTAGGAACAGATACGCAGTATTTT.

The J gene is TRBJ1-4, the V gene TRBV30; 8 nucleotides align to TRBD1. Germline V CDR1 and CDR2: GTSNPN, SVGIG (reference sequence). Trimming at V came to 3 bases and at J to 10 bases, leaving 1 base not matched to a gene. The CDR3 sequence is 11 residues long. The CDR3 is CAWSTGGKLFF. In DNA form, the CDR3 reads TGTGCCTGGAGCACAGGGGGAAAACTGTTTTTT.

This chain joins TRBV29-1 and TRBJ1-1; D may be TRBD1 (5 bases). The ends were cut back, 8 bases at V and 1 base at J, with 11 bases in the middle. The CDR3 spans 12 residues. Germline values: CDR1 SQVTM, CDR2 ANQGSEA. Here the CDR3 DNA reads TGCAGCTCCCCCGGGGGGAACACTGAAGCTTTCTTT. Translating it yields CSSPGGNTEAFF.

The rearrangement joins TRBV5-8 to TRBJ1-5; 7 bases are a match to TRBD1. With 4 bases clipped from V and 0 bases from J, the junction kept 7 bases outside the gene matches. The CDR3 covers 16 residues. Germline V gene lookup returns CDR1 SGHTS and CDR2 YDEGEE. CDR3 sequence (DNA): TGTGCCAGCAGCCTAGGACAGGATTATAGCAATCAGCCCCAGCATTTT. Amino acids: CASSLGQDYSNQPQHF.

This chain joins TRBV11-2 and TRBJ2-3; 7 nucleotides agree with TRBD2. V shed 0 bases and J 8 bases; nucleotides not matched to a gene: 5. This CDR3 spans 14 amino acids. Germline CDR1 SGHAT, CDR2 FQNNGV. In nucleotides, the CDR3 is TGTGCCAGCAGCTTAGAAGCGGGACCGGGTACGCAGTATTTT. This translates into CASSLEAGPGTQYF.

The CDR3 DNA reads as TGTGCCAGTAGTGCTGGGACTTACTATGGCTACACCTTC. This translates into CASSAGTYYGYTF. The chain combines TRBV19 with TRBJ1-2; a possible D gene is TRBD1 (5 bases). Trimming pared 5 bases from V and 3 bases from J, leaving 10 bases between. The CDR3 has 13 amino acids. Per the germline V gene, CDR1 is LNHDA and CDR2 is SQIVND (reference sequence).

The chain joins TRBV24-1 to TRBJ1-2, with 9 bases lining up with TRBD1. The germline V gene encodes CDR1 KGHDR and CDR2 SFDVKD. V lost 5 bases, J lost 3 bases, and 6 bases stayed unmatched. The length of the CDR3 is 15 residues. The CDR3 here is CATSGETGGDYGYTF. The CDR3 DNA sequence: TGTGCCACCAGTGGTGAGACAGGGGGGGACTATGGCTACACCTTC.

The chain is built from TRBV18 and TRBJ1-5; tentative D call: TRBD1 (5 bases). V was pared by 3 bases and J by 3 bases, with 12 bases between. CDR1 is KGHSH and CDR2 is LQKENI in the germline V gene. CDR3 length: 15 amino acids. The CDR3 sequence: CASSPGGTDNQPQHF. The CDR3 DNA follows: TGTGCCAGCTCACCGGGCGGGACGGACAATCAGCCCCAGCATTTT.

The count of this clone is one. The chain couples TRBV3-1 (or the pseudogene TRBV3-2) to TRBJ2-1, with 13 bases lining up with TRBD2. The ends lost 0 bases at V and 9 bases at J; junction bases unmatched: 5. Germline CDR1 LGHDT, CDR2 YNNKEL (reference sequence). The CDR3 sequence is 16 residues long. DNA for the CDR3: TGTGCCAGCAGCCAAGACGGGACTAGCGGGGAGGGTGAGCAGTTCTTC. Translated: CASSQDGTSGEGEQFF.

The chain is built from TRBV5-4 and TRBJ1-2; possible D gene TRBD1, 5 bases. The germline CDR1 and CDR2 sequences are SGHNT and YYREEE (reference sequence). The CDR3 has 13 residues. Deletions cut 5 bases from V and 3 bases from J, with 11 bases between. The CDR3 bases are TGTGCCAGCAGTACGGGAGGGGACTATGGCTACACCTTC. This encodes CASSTGGDYGYTF. Supplemented by reference TRBV5-4 and TRBJ1-2, the full variable domain reads ETGVTQSPTHLIKTRGQQVTLRCSSQSGHNTVSWYQQALGQGPQFIFQYYREEENGRGNFPPRFSGLQFPNYSSELNVNALELDDSALYLCASSTGGDYGYTFGSGTRLTVV.

V gene TRBV29-1 combines with J gene TRBJ2-1; 12 bases are shared with TRBD2. CDR3 length: 13 residues. Germline V gene sequence: CDR1 SQVTM, CDR2 ANQGSEA. V dropped 5 bases and J dropped 6; count of bases not matched to a gene: 2. The CDR3 region is CSVPSGGANEQFF. CDR3 nucleotides: TGCAGCGTTCCTAGCGGGGGGGCCAATGAGCAGTTCTTC.